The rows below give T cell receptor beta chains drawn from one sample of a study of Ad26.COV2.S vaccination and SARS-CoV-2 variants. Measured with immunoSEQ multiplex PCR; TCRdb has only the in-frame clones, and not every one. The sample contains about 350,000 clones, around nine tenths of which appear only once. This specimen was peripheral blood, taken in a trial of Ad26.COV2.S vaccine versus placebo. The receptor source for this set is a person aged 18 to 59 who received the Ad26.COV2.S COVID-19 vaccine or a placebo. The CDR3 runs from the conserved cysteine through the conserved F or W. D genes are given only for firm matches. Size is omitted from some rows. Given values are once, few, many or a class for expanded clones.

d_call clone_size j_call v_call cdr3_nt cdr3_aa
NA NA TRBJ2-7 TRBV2 TGTGCCAGCAGGCGTACAGATTACGAGCAGTACTTC CASRRTDYEQYF
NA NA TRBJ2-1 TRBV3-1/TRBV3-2 TGTGCCAGCAGCCAGAGAGGTCGGGATGAGCAGTTCTTC CASSQRGRDEQFF
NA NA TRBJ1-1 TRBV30 TGTGCCTGGAGTGGGTGGGCAGGGGCTGTGAACACTGAAGCTTTCTTT CAWSGWAGAVNTEAFF
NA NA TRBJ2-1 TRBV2 TGTGCCAGCAGTGGGGGGAGGCCTCTCAATGAGCAGTTCTTC CASSGGRPLNEQFF
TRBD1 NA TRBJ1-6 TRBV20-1 TGCAGTGCTAGTAGACAGGGGGATTCACCCCTCCACTTT CSASRQGDSPLHF
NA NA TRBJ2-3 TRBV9 TGTGCCAGCAGCGGACTCACAGATACGCAGTATTTT CASSGLTDTQYF
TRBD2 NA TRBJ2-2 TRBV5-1 TGCGCCAGCACTCCTAGCGGGGGCACCGGGGAGCTGTTTTTT CASTPSGGTGELFF
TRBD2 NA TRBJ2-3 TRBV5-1 TGCGCCAGCAGCCCGACCCTAGCGGGAAGCGCAGATACGCAGTATTTT CASSPTLAGSADTQYF
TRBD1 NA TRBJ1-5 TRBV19 TGTGCCAGTAACAGGGGGGGCAGGAATCAGCCCCAGCATTTT CASNRGGRNQPQHF
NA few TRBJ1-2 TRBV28 TGTGCCAGCACCCAGACAGATTTTAAGGGCTACACCTTC CASTQTDFKGYTF
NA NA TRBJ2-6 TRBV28 TGTGCCAGCAAGGGCCGAAGCTCTGGGGCCAACGTCCTGACTTTC CASKGRSSGANVLTF
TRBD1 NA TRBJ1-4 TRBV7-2 TGTGCCAGCAGCTTACGAGGGACAGGGGTCGAAAAACTGTTTTTT CASSLRGTGVEKLFF
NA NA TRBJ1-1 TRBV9 TGTGCCAGCAGCGTAGTTTCCCGTTTGGGGACTGAAGCTTTCTTT CASSVVSRLGTEAFF
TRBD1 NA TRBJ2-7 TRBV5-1 TGCGCCAGCAGCCCCGTTTGGGACAGGGCGTCCTACGAGCAGTACTTC CASSPVWDRASYEQYF
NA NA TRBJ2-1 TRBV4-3 TGCGCCAGCAGCCAAGGCCCAGACAGTGACAATGAGCAGTTCTTC CASSQGPDSDNEQFF
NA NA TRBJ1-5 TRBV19 TGTGCCAGTAGTACCTCACTTGGTCAGCCCCAGCATTTT CASSTSLGQPQHF
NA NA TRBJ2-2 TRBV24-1 TGTGCCACCAGTGATCGGGGGGCGGGAACCGGGGAGCTGTTTTTT CATSDRGAGTGELFF
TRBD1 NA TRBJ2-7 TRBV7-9 TGTGCCAGCAGCGGGACAGGGATTCCCTACGAGCAGTACTTC CASSGTGIPYEQYF
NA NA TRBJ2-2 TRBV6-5 TGTGCCAGCAGGACAGACAACACCGGGGAGCTGTTTTTT CASRTDNTGELFF
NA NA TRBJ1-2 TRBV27 TGTGCCAGCGGAACCATGGGACCGACCGGGTACGGCTACACCTTC CASGTMGPTGYGYTF
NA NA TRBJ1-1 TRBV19 TGTGCCAGTAGTATTGATAGCGTGAACACTGAAGCTTTCTTT CASSIDSVNTEAFF
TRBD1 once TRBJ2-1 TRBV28 TGTGCCAGCAGTTATCGACAGGGCACCCGGTTAAATGAGCAGTTCTTC CASSYRQGTRLNEQFF
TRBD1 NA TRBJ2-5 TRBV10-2 TGCGCCAGCATGCCGGGACAGATCCAAGAGACCCAGTACTTC CASMPGQIQETQYF
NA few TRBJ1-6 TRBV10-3 TGTGCCATCAGTACAAACTCCTATAATTCACCCCTCCACTTT CAISTNSYNSPLHF
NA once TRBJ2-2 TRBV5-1 TGCGCCAGCAGCTTAGGGCAGGGAAGCGGGGAGCTGTTTTTT CASSLGQGSGELFF
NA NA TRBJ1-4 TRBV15 TGTGCCACCAGCAGGGGGGACGGGCGTACAACTAATGAAAAACTGTTTTTT CATSRGDGRTTNEKLFF
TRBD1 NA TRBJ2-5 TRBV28 TGTGCCAGCAGTTTAATAGACAGGGATGTGCAGACCCAGTACTTC CASSLIDRDVQTQYF
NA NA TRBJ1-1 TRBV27 TGTGCCAGCATCCAAAAGCCGGGGGGCACTGAAGCTTTCTTT CASIQKPGGTEAFF
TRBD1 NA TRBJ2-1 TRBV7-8 TGTGCCAGCAGCCGACAGGGAGAGCAGTTCTTC CASSRQGEQFF
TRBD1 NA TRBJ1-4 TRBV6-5 TGTGCCAGCAAGCCGGGACAGGAAAATGAAAAACTGTTTTTT CASKPGQENEKLFF
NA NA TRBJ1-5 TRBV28 TGTGCCAGCAGCCCTCAGGTCCGGCGACAGCCCCAGCATTTT CASSPQVRRQPQHF
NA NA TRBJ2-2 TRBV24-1 TGTGCCACCAGTGATCGGACGGGGCGCGGAATCACCGGGGAGCTGTTTTTT CATSDRTGRGITGELFF
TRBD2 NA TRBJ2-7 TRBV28 TGTGCCAGCACCACAAGCGGGACTGGTTCCTACGAGCAGTACTTC CASTTSGTGSYEQYF
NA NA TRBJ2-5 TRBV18 TGTGCCAGCTCGCCGAGTCAGGGCAGACAAGAGACCCAGTACTTC CASSPSQGRQETQYF
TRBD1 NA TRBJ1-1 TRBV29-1 TGCAGCGTCACACAGGGGCCGGGGACTACTGAAGCTTTCTTT CSVTQGPGTTEAFF
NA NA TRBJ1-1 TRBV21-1 TGTGCCAGCAGCAAAAACGCCAGACAGGTGAACACTGAAGCTTTCTTT CASSKNARQVNTEAFF
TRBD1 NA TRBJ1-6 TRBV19 TGTGCCAGTACCTACATGACAGGGGGAGATTCACCCCTCCACTTT CASTYMTGGDSPLHF
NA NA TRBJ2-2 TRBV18 TGTGCCAGCTCACCAAAACTCACCGGGGAGCTGTTTTTT CASSPKLTGELFF